This paragraph covers one T cell receptor (beta chain) sequence. Its antigen is unknown. Base quality data are lacking; no much larger clone is found one base away. TCRbeta CDR3 regions were amplified from genomic DNA using the immunoSEQ Assay, a bias-controlled multiplex PCR. The authors' pipeline ran thus. Within the assay, amplification of reference gene primers was used to estimate how many nucleated cells each sample contained. Sequence reads were collapsed and filtered to measure the absolute abundance of every unique TCRbeta CDR3 rearrangement. Productive Simpson clonality was computed per sample as the square root of Simpson's diversity index over productive rearrangements. TCRdb retrieved this table from immuneACCESS and kept in-frame rearrangements only. Not all clones are present; in checked studies, unresolved V genes account for under half, and no reason is known for the remainder. The DNA gave D and trimming, while V, J and clone size come from that table. This sample holds roughly 290,000 clones; 70% to 90% were observed only once. The ten largest account for roughly 2.3% of the sample.

Spanning cysteine to phenylalanine, the CDR3 consists of 15 amino acids. The CDR3 DNA has 45 bases and is translated from base 1. The junction shows trimming of 4 bases on V and 5 bases on J, and the gene matches do not reach 6 bases of it. As encoded in the germline V gene, CDR1 is LGHNT while CDR2 is FRNRAP. The data stem from a study of blood T cell repertoires in COVID-19 (TCRdb year 2020). Turning to the overall study: Collaborator samples came from the United States, Italy and Spain and covered acute and convalescent phases of COVID-19. Nearly every sample came with metadata listing a de-identified subject ID, COVID-19 status, age in years and sex. The prospective study material was composed of cDNA or gDNA derived from T cells, B-cell-depleted T cells, or PBMCs. A freely available public database, intended as a resource for researchers studying the immune response to SARS-CoV-2, is where the repertoires were released. Where HLA class I and class II types were available, the types were taken from metadata supplied by the sample provider, not from assay-based typing. Samples were obtained from the ongoing ImmuneRACE study (first 160 participants) and from over a thousand subjects provided by 6 global collaborators. Deeply sampled blood TCRbeta repertoires from subjects exposed to, actively infected with, or recovered from COVID-19 were included in the dataset. On the study overall, not on this receptor specifically: How much clinical and demographic metadata was included differed by source and by participant, and the metadata was provided uncurated.

Participants in the prospective study were enrolled through a virtual design, were aged roughly 18 to 100 years, and lived in 24 United States geographic areas. Cohort assignment in the prospective study relied on participant-reported clinical history from a screening survey and a study questionnaire. ImmuneRACE Cohort 3 recovered participants were defined by two consecutive negative NP/OP PCR tests, healthcare professional clearance, or symptom resolution. In the prospective study, mobile phlebotomists collected whole blood, serum and a nasopharyngeal or oropharyngeal swab from each participant. Additional blood draws and questionnaires over an approximately 2-month period could optionally be provided by prospective study participants. Blood samples from the prospective study were shipped frozen or at room temperature prior to DNA extraction.

The source of this sequence is a man aged 25-40 years who had recovered from COVID-19. Sequencing was done on a sample of PBMCs or T cells enriched from blood (not recorded which). This chain joins TRBV12-5 to TRBJ1-5; the central 9 bases match TRBD1. In nucleotide form, the sequence is TGTGCTAGTGGTTCGGGACAGGGTGTTTATCAGCCCCAGCATTTT. Its product reads: CASGSGQGVYQPQHF. With all but the CDR3 taken from the reference TRBV12-5 and TRBJ1-5 genes, the full variable domain is: DARVTQTPRHKVTEMGQEVTMRCQPILGHNTVFWYRQTMMQGLELLAYFRNRAPLDDSGMPKDRFSAEMPDATLATLKIQPSEPRDSAVYFCASGSGQGVYQPQHFGDGTRLSIL.